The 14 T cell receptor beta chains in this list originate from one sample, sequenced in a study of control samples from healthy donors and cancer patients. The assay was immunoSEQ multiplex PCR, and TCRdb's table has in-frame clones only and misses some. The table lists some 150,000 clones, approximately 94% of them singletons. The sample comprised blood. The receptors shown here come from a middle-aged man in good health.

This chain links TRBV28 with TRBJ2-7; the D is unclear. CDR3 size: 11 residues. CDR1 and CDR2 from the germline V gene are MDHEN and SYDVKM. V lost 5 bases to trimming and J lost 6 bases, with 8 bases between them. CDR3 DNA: TGTGCCAGCAGTCCGTACGTCGAGCAGTACTTC. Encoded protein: CASSPYVEQYF.

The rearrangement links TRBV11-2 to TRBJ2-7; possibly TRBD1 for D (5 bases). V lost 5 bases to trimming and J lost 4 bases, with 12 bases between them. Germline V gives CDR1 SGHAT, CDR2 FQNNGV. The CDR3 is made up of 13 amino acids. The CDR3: CASSGRRDYEQYF. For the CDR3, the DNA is TGTGCCAGCAGCGGACGCAGGGATTACGAGCAGTACTTC. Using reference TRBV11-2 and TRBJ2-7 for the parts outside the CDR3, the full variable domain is EAGVAQSPRYKIIEKRQSVAFWCNPISGHATLYWYQQILGQGPKLLIQFQNNGVVDDSQLPKDRFSAERLKGVDSTLKIQPAKLEDSAVYLCASSGRRDYEQYFGPGTRLTVT.

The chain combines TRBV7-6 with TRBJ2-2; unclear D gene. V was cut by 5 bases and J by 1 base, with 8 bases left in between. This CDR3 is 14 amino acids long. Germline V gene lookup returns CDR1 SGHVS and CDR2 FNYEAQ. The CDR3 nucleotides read TGTGCCAGCAGCATAGGGCTGAACACCGGGGAGCTGTTTTTT. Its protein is CASSIGLNTGELFF.

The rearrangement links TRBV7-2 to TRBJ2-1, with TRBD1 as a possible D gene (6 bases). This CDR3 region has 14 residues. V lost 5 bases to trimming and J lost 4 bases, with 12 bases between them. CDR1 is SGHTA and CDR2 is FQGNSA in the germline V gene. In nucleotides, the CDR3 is TGTGCCAGCAGCCTAACCCAGGGGTACAATGAGCAGTTCTTC. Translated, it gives CASSLTQGYNEQFF.

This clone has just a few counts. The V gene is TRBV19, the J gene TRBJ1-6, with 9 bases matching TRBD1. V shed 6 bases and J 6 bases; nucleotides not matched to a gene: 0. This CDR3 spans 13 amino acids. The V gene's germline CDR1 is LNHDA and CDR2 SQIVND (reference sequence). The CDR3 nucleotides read TGTGCCAGTAGGACAGGGGGTAATTCACCCCTCCACTTT. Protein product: CASRTGGNSPLHF.

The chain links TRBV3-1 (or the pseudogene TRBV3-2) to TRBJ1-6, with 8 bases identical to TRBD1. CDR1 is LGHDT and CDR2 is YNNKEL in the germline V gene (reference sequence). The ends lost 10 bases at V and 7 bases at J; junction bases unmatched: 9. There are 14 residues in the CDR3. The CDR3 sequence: CATTGQGANSPLHF. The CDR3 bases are TGTGCCACCACCGGACAGGGAGCAAATTCACCCCTCCACTTT.

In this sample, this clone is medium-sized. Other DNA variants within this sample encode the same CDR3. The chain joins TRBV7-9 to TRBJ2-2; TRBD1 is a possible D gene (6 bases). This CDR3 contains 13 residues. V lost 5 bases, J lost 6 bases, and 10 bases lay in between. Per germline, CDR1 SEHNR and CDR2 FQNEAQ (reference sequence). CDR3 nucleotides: TGTGCCAGCAGCCCACAGGGCGCCGGGGAGCTGTTTTTT. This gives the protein CASSPQGAGELFF.

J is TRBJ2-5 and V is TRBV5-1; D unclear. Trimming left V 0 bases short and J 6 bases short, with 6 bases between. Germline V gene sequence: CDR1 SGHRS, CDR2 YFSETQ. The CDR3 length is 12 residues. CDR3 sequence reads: CASSLVEKTQYF. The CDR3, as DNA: TGCGCCAGCAGCTTGGTAGAAAAGACCCAGTACTTC.

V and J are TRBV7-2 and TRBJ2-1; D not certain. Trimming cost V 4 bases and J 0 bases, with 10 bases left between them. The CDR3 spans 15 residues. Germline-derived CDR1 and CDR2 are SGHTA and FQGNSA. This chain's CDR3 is CASSSNRFSYNEQFF. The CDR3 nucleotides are TGTGCCAGCAGCTCAAATAGATTCTCCTACAATGAGCAGTTCTTC.

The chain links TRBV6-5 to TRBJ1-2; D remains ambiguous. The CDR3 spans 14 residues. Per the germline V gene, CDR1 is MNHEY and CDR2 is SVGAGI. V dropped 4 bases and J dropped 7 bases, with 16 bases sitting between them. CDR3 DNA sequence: TGTGCCAGCAGTTCTGGACTAGAGGGTACTGGCTACACCTTC. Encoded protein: CASSSGLEGTGYTF.

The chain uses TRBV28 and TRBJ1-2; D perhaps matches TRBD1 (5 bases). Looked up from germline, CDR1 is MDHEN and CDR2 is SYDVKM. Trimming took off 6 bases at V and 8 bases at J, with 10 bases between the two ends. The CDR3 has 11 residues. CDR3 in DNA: TGTGCCAGCAGCCCCCGGGACGGCTACACCTTC. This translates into CASSPRDGYTF.

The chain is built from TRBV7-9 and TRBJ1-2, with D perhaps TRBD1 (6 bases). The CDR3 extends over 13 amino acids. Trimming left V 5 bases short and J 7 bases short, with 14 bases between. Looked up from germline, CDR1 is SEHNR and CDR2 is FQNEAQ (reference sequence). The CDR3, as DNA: TGTGCCAGCAGCCTACGGACAGACGGTGGCTACACCTTC. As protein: CASSLRTDGGYTF.

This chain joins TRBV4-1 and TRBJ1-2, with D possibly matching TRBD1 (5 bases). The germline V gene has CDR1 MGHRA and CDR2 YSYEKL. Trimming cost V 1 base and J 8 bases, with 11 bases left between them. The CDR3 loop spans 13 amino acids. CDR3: CASSQVSGGGYTF. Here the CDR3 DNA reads TGCGCCAGCAGCCAAGTATCTGGGGGAGGCTACACCTTC.

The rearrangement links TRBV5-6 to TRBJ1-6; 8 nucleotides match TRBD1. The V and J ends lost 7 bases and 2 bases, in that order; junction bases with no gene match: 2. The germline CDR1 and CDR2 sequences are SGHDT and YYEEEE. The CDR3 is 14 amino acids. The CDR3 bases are TGTGCCAGCGGGACAGGAGCCTATAATTCACCCCTCCACTTT. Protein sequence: CASGTGAYNSPLHF.